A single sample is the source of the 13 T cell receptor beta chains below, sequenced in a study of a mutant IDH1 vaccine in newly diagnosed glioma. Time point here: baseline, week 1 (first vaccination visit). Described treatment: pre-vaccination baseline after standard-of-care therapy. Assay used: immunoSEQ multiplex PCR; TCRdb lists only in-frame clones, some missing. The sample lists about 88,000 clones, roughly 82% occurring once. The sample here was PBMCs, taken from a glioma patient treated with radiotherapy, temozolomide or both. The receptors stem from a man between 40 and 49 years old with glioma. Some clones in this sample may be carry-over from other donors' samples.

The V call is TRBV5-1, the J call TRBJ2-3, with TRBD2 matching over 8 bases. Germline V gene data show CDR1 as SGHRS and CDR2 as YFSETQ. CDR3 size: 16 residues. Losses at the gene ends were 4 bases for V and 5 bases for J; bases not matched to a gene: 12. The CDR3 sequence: CASSPRGGRGGDTQYF. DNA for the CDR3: TGCGCCAGCAGCCCCCGGGGAGGACGGGGGGGAGATACGCAGTATTTT.

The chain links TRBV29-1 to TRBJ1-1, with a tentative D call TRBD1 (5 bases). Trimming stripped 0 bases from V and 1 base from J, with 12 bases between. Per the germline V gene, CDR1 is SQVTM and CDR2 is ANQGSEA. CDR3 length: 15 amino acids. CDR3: CSVEDLRGANTEAFF. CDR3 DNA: TGCAGCGTTGAAGATCTTCGTGGGGCGAACACTGAAGCTTTCTTT.

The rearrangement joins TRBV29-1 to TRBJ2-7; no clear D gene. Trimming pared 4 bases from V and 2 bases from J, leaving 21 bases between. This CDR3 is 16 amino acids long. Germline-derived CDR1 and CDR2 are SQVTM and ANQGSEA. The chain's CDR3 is CSVGGRAALPPYEQYF. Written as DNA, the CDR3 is TGCAGCGTTGGCGGTCGGGCGGCCTTACCTCCCTACGAGCAGTACTTC.

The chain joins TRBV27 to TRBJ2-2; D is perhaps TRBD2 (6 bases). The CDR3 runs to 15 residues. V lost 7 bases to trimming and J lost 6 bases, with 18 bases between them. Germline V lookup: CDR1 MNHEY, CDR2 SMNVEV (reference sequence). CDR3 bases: TGTGCCAGCACTAAGCTGGGAGGTCCCCCCGGGGAGCTGTTTTTT. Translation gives CASTKLGGPPGELFF.

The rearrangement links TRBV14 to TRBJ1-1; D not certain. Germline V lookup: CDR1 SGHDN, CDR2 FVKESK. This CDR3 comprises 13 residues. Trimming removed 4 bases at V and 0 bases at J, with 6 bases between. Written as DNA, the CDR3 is TGTGCCAGCAGCCTCCAGTTGAACACTGAAGCTTTCTTT. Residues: CASSLQLNTEAFF. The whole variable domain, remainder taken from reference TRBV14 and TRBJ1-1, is EAGVTQFPSHSVIEKGQTVTLRCDPISGHDNLYWYRRVMGKEIKFLLHFVKESKQDESGMPNNRFLAERTGGTYSTLKVQPAELEDSGVYFCASSLQLNTEAFFGQGTRLTVV.

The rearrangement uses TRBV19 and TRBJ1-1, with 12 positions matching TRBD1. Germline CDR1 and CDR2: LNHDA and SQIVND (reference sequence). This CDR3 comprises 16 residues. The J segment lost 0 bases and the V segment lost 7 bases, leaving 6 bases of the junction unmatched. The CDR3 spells CASTRDRGRLNTEAFF. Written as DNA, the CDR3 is TGTGCCAGTACACGGGACAGGGGGCGCCTGAACACTGAAGCTTTCTTT. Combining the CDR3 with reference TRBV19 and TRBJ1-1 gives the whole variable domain DGGITQSPKYLFRKEGQNVTLSCEQNLNHDAMYWYRQDPGQGLRLIYYSQIVNDFQKGDIAEGYSVSREKKESFPLTVTSAQKNPTAFYLCASTRDRGRLNTEAFFGQGTRLTVV.

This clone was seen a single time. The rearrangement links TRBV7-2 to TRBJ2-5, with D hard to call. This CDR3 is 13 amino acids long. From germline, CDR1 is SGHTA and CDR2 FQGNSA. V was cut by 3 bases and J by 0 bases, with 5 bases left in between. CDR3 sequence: CASSLVNQETQYF. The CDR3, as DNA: TGTGCCAGCAGCTTGGTCAACCAAGAGACCCAGTACTTC.

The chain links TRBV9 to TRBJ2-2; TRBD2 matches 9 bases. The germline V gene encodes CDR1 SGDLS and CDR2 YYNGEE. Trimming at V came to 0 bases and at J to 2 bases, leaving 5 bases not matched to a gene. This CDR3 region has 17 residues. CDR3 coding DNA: TGTGCCAGCAGCGTAGTGGGTAGCGGGGGTAACACCGGGGAGCTGTTTTTT. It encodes CASSVVGSGGNTGELFF.

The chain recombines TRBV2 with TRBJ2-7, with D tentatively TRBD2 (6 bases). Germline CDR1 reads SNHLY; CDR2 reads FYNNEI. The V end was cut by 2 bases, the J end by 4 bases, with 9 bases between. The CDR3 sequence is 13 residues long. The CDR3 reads CASSELAGYEQYF. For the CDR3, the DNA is TGTGCCAGCAGTGAACTGGCGGGGTACGAGCAGTACTTC.

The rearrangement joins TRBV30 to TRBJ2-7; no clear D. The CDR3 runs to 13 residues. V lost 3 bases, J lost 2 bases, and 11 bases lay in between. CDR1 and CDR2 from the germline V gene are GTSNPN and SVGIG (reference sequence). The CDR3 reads CAWRGWVTYEQYF. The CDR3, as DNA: TGTGCCTGGAGAGGCTGGGTGACCTACGAGCAGTACTTC.

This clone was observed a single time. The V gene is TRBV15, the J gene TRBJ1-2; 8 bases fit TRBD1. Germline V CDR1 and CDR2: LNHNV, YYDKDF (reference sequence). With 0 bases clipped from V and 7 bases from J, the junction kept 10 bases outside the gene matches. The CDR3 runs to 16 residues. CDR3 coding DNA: TGTGCCACCAGCAGAGATCTTGGTGTGACAGGGGCTGGCTACACCTTC. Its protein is CATSRDLGVTGAGYTF.

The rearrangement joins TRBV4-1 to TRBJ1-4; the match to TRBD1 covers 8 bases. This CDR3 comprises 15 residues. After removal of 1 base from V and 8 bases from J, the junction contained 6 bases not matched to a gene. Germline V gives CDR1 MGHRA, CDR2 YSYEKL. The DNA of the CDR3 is TGCGCCAGCAGCCAAGCGGACAGGGTTGGGGAAAAACTGTTTTTT. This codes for CASSQADRVGEKLFF.

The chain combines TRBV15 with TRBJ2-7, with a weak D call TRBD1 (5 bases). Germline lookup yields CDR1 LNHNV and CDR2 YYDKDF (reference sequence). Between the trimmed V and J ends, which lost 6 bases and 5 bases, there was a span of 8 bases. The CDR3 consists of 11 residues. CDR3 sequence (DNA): TGTGCCACCAGGCAGGGTCACGAGCAGTACTTC. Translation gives CATRQGHEQYF.